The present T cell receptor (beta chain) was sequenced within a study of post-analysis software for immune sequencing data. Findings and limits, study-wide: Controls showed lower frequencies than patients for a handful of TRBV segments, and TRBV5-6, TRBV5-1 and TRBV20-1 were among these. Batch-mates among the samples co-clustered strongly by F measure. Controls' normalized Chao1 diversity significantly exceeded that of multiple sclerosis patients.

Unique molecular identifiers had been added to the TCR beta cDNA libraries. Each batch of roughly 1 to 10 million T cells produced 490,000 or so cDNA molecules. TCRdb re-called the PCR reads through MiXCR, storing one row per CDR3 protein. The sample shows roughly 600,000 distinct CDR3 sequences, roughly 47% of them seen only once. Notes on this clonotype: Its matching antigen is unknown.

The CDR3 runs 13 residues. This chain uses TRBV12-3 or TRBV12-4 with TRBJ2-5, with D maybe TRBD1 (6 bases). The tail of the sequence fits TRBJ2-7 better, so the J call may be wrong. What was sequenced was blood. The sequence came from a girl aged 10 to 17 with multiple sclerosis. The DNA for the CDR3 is TGTGCCAGCAGGGAGACAGGTACCTACGAGCAGTACTTC. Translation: CASRETGTYEQYF.